Listed below are T cell receptor beta chains from one sample, sequenced in a study of blood T cell repertoires in COVID-19. Sequencing was performed with immunoSEQ multiplex PCR; in TCRdb, only in-frame clones are kept and a portion is missing. The sample yields 250,000 to 300,000 clones, approximately 83% seen once. The specimen was PBMCs or T cells enriched from blood (not recorded which). These receptors were collected from a woman aged 45 to 65 who had recovered from COVID-19. The CDR3 runs from the conserved cysteine through the conserved F or W. A D gene is named only where the DNA matches it firmly. A clone size is listed for some rows: how often the clone was seen (once, few, many), or a class if it is expanded.

d_gene	abundance	v_gene	j_gene	CDR3aa	CDR3nt
TRBD2	-	TRBV6-6	TRBJ2-7	CASSYSGTSGAYEQYF	TGTGCCAGCAGTTACTCTGGGACTAGCGGGGCCTACGAGCAGTACTTC
TRBD2	-	TRBV7-9	TRBJ2-1	CASSLELAGVNEQFF	TGTGCCAGCAGCTTAGAACTAGCGGGAGTTAATGAGCAGTTCTTC
-	-	TRBV28	TRBJ2-1	CASRPGDPTGEQFF	TGTGCCAGCAGACCAGGGGACCCGACGGGGGAGCAGTTCTTC
-	few	TRBV28	TRBJ2-7	CASSYNEQYF	TGTGCCAGCAGTTATAACGAGCAGTACTTC
TRBD1	-	TRBV5-6	TRBJ2-5	CASSRQGATETQYF	TGTGCCAGCAGTCGACAGGGGGCGACGGAGACCCAGTACTTC
-	-	TRBV3-1/TRBV3-2	TRBJ2-7	CASSQDRGRYEQYF	TGTGCCAGCAGCCAAGATAGGGGCCGGTACGAGCAGTACTTC
-	-	TRBV10-1	TRBJ2-1	CASSGIGGGKNNEQFF	TGCGCCAGCAGCGGCATCGGCGGAGGGAAGAACAATGAGCAGTTCTTC
TRBD1	few	TRBV7-9	TRBJ1-4	CASSSGQGHRELFF	TGTGCCAGCAGCTCGGGACAGGGCCATCGGGAACTGTTTTTT
TRBD2	-	TRBV15	TRBJ2-5	CATSRSSGLTQYF	TGTGCCACCAGCAGATCTAGCGGACTGACCCAGTACTTC
TRBD2	-	TRBV2	TRBJ2-7	CASNPRESYEQYF	TGTGCCAGCAATCCGCGGGAGAGCTACGAGCAGTACTTC
-	-	TRBV7-9	TRBJ1-1	CASSLALNGNTEAFF	TGTGCCAGCAGCTTAGCGCTGAACGGGAACACTGAAGCTTTCTTT
-	-	TRBV19	TRBJ1-2	CASSRRQLTIGYTF	TGTGCCAGTAGTAGGAGACAGCTGACGATTGGCTACACCTTC
TRBD1	-	TRBV6-5	TRBJ1-2	CASRDGGGANYGYTF	TGTGCCAGCAGGGACGGAGGGGGCGCTAACTATGGCTACACCTTC
-	-	TRBV10-2	TRBJ2-7	CASAVGLALSYEQYF	TGCGCCAGCGCAGTTGGTCTAGCCTTATCCTACGAGCAGTACTTC
-	many	TRBV27	TRBJ1-1	CASSLFAGSGTEAFF	TGTGCCAGCAGTTTATTCGCGGGATCCGGCACTGAAGCTTTCTTT
-	-	TRBV7-9	TRBJ1-2	CASSQLRPATNGYTF	TGTGCCAGCAGCCAACTGAGGCCTGCCACTAATGGCTACACCTTC
-	-	TRBV6-5	TRBJ2-7	CASLPRDGSYEQYF	TGTGCCAGCCTACCGCGGGACGGATCCTACGAGCAGTACTTC
TRBD1	-	TRBV4-1	TRBJ1-2	CASSHPDRSGRYTF	TGCGCCAGCAGCCACCCGGACAGGTCTGGGCGCTACACCTTC
TRBD2	-	TRBV5-4	TRBJ2-7	CASKSGGTSRYEQYF	TGTGCCAGCAAAAGCGGGGGGACCTCACGATACGAGCAGTACTTC
TRBD2	many	TRBV7-9	TRBJ2-3	CASSILSGRAADTQYF	TGTGCCAGCAGCATCCTCAGCGGGAGGGCCGCAGATACGCAGTATTTT
-	-	TRBV6-1	TRBJ2-2	CASSEVVGGSTGELFF	TGTGCCAGCAGTGAAGTGGTAGGAGGCAGCACCGGGGAGCTGTTTTTT
-	-	TRBV5-4	TRBJ2-1	CASSYDGMGTYEQFF	TGTGCCAGCAGCTATGACGGGATGGGAACCTATGAGCAGTTCTTC
TRBD2	-	TRBV13	TRBJ2-1	CASSHGRGYNEQFF	TGTGCCAGCAGCCACGGGAGGGGCTACAATGAGCAGTTCTTC
TRBD2	-	TRBV19	TRBJ2-1	CASRLGLAGVNEQFF	TGTGCCAGTCGCCTCGGACTAGCGGGAGTCAATGAGCAGTTCTTC
TRBD1	-	TRBV15	TRBJ2-3	CATSRDRDSLTDTQYF	TGTGCCACCAGCAGAGATCGGGACAGCCTCACAGATACGCAGTATTTT
-	-	TRBV27	TRBJ2-3	CASSPGLPTDTQYF	TGTGCCAGCAGTCCGGGACTCCCTACAGATACGCAGTATTTT
TRBD2	-	TRBV24-1	TRBJ2-7	CATSDLNQLAVYEQYF	TGTGCCACCAGTGATTTGAACCAACTAGCGGTCTACGAGCAGTACTTC
TRBD2	-	TRBV3-1/TRBV3-2	TRBJ2-4	CASSRGLAGLAKNIQYF	TGTGCCAGCAGCCGAGGACTAGCGGGCCTAGCCAAAAACATTCAGTACTTC
-	-	TRBV28	TRBJ1-1	CASSRPSQVAEAFF	TGTGCCAGCAGCCGCCCGTCCCAGGTTGCTGAAGCTTTCTTT
-	-	TRBV5-1	TRBJ2-1	CASSGPSASNEQFF	TGCGCCAGCAGCGGGCCCTCTGCGTCCAATGAGCAGTTCTTC
-	-	TRBV9	TRBJ1-2	CASSVGQGSHTF	-
-	-	TRBV19	TRBJ2-1	CASSIGSGYNEQFF	TGTGCCAGTAGTATAGGTAGCGGTTACAATGAGCAGTTCTTC
-	-	TRBV27	TRBJ2-7	CASILRAGLSYEQYF	TGTGCCAGCATCTTACGGGCGGGACTCTCCTACGAGCAGTACTTC
-	-	TRBV6-5	TRBJ1-5	CASSRGAGNQPQHF	TGTGCCAGCAGTAGGGGTGCTGGCAATCAGCCCCAGCATTTT
-	-	TRBV19	TRBJ2-2	CASTPGQNTGELFF	TGTGCCAGTACCCCGGGACAGAACACCGGGGAGCTGTTTTTT
-	-	TRBV29-1	TRBJ2-3	CSVARGGGTDTQYF	TGCAGCGTTGCTCGAGGGGGGGGCACAGATACGCAGTATTTT
-	-	TRBV27	TRBJ2-7	CASSFRVAPTYEQYF	TGTGCCAGCAGTTTTCGGGTAGCGCCAACCTACGAGCAGTACTTC
TRBD2	once	TRBV3-1/TRBV3-2	TRBJ2-7	CASGLAGTYEQYF	TGTGCCAGCGGACTAGCGGGAACCTACGAGCAGTACTTC
TRBD2	-	TRBV6-5	TRBJ2-1	CASRGTSGRPGEQFF	TGTGCCAGCAGAGGGACTAGCGGGAGGCCGGGGGAGCAGTTCTTC
TRBD1	-	TRBV7-9	TRBJ1-4	CASSRGQGAGNEKLFF	TGTGCCAGCAGCAGGGGACAGGGGGCTGGAAATGAAAAACTGTTTTTT
-	-	TRBV10-3	TRBJ1-2	CATNPELMTGNKAYGYTF	TGTGCCACCAATCCCGAATTAATGACAGGAAATAAAGCCTATGGCTACACCTTC
-	-	TRBV9	TRBJ1-2	CASSDREPRGYTF	TGTGCCAGCAGCGACAGGGAACCGCGTGGCTACACCTTC
TRBD2	-	TRBV19	TRBJ2-7	CASSPTTSGITYEQYF	TGTGCCAGTAGTCCCACGACTAGCGGGATAACCTACGAGCAGTACTTC
TRBD2	-	TRBV23-1	TRBJ2-7	CASLPGGGRNYEQYF	TGCGCCAGCCTCCCCGGGGGCGGGAGGAACTACGAGCAGTACTTC
-	-	TRBV19	TRBJ1-6	CASSILHGGVGSPLHF	TGTGCCAGTAGTATACTTCACGGGGGTGTCGGTTCACCCCTCCACTTT
-	-	TRBV19	TRBJ2-5	CASSTTLLPGAQETQYF	TGTGCCAGTAGTACGACCCTCCTTCCTGGGGCACAAGAGACCCAGTACTTC
-	few	TRBV28	TRBJ1-1	CASTRDGVWTEAFF	TGTGCCAGCACCCGAGACGGGGTTTGGACTGAAGCTTTCTTT
-	-	TRBV28	TRBJ1-2	CASSARGYGYTF	TGTGCCAGCAGCGCCAGGGGTTATGGCTACACCTTC
-	-	TRBV19	TRBJ2-1	CASSIRGGGFGNEQFF	TGTGCCAGTAGTATTCGGGGTGGAGGGTTCGGCAATGAGCAGTTCTTC
TRBD2	few	TRBV4-1	TRBJ2-2	CASSTPRGENTGELFF	TGCGCCAGCAGCACCCCCCGGGGGGAGAACACCGGGGAGCTGTTTTTT
TRBD1	few	TRBV7-9	TRBJ2-7	CASSARLDRGPSYEQYF	TGTGCCAGCAGCGCAAGGTTGGACAGGGGGCCCTCCTACGAGCAGTACTTC
TRBD2	-	TRBV7-3	TRBJ2-3	CASSSGLATQYF	TGTGCCAGCAGCTCGGGACTAGCAACGCAGTATTTT
TRBD2	-	TRBV27	TRBJ2-7	CASSPLGGRAGYEQYF	TGTGCCAGCAGTCCCCTTGGCGGGAGGGCCGGGTACGAGCAGTACTTC
-	-	TRBV2	TRBJ2-1	CASSNSGNEQFF	TGTGCCAGCAGTAACTCCGGGAATGAGCAGTTCTTC
TRBD2	-	TRBV7-9	TRBJ2-7	CASSLETSGRYEQYF	TGTGCCAGCAGCTTAGAAACTAGCGGGAGGTACGAGCAGTACTTC
TRBD1	few	TRBV10-3	TRBJ2-1	CAISDQGARRNEQFF	TGTGCCATCAGTGATCAGGGGGCGAGGCGAAATGAGCAGTTCTTC
-	-	TRBV6-5	TRBJ1-6	CASRPGQSVNSPLHF	TGTGCCAGCAGACCCGGACAGTCCGTTAATTCACCCCTCCACTTT
-	-	TRBV2	TRBJ1-1	CASTPGGHTEAFF	TGTGCCAGCACCCCGGGGGGGCACACTGAAGCTTTCTTT
TRBD1	-	TRBV6-5	TRBJ2-1	CASSIGQGAYNEQFF	TGTGCCAGCAGTATCGGACAGGGGGCCTACAATGAGCAGTTCTTC
-	-	TRBV28	TRBJ1-6	CASSRQGTFDSPLHF	TGTGCCAGCAGCCGACAAGGGACATTCGATTCACCCCTCCACTTT